This T cell receptor (beta chain) stems from a study of blood T cell repertoires in COVID-19. Across the study: PBMCs, B-cell-depleted T cells, or T cells were the source of the cDNA or gDNA that made up the material.

Original processing methods: It was from reference gene primer amplification that nucleated cell counts were estimated. The data were produced by immunoSEQ multiplex PCR, yet TCRdb's version contains in-frame clones alone and is incomplete. D and trimming come from the DNA, and the V and J calls and clone size come from that table. The table shows 150,000 to 200,000 clones, with approximately 88% occurring only once. V lost 0 bases and J lost 5, with 12 bases in between. The CDR3 is made up of 14 amino acids. Germline V lookup: CDR1 SGDLS, CDR2 YYNGEE. The chain uses TRBV9 and TRBJ2-7; D is perhaps TRBD1 (6 bases). The sequence was collected from a woman in her 50s who had recovered from COVID-19. The material sequenced was PBMCs or T cells enriched from blood (not recorded which). The CDR3 loop reads CASSVGTGTHEQYF. The CDR3 nucleotides are TGTGCCAGCAGCGTAGGAACAGGGACCCACGAGCAGTACTTC.